Below are 2 T cell receptor beta chains sequenced from a single sample in a study of blood T cells in healthy people across ages. A second PCR, run for about 7 to 12 cycles, used a sample-barcoded 5' primer plus a J-beta primer mix. TCRdb reanalysed the 5' RACE reads using MiXCR and keeps one entry per CDR3 protein. This sample has approximately 850,000 distinct CDR3 sequences, with roughly 44% found just once. Sequenced input: blood. The receptors come from a man in his 60s in good health.

This chain joins TRBV12-3 or TRBV12-4 and TRBJ2-3, with 8 bases identical to TRBD2. The CDR3 sequence is 16 residues long. J gave up 3 bases and V 3 bases, and 8 bases lay outside the gene matches. CDR3 in DNA: TGTGCCAGCAGTTTTTATGGGACTAGTCTGACAGATACGCAGTATTTT. It specifies CASSFYGTSLTDTQYF.

The chain employs TRBV5-1 and TRBJ2-5; TRBD1 matches 9 bases. V shed 4 bases, J shed 4 bases, and the junction held 5 bases outside the gene matches. CDR1 SGHRS and CDR2 YFSETQ come from the germline V gene. The CDR3 is made up of 14 amino acids. CDR3 loop: CASSGTGGVETQYF. The CDR3 DNA sequence: TGCGCCAGCAGCGGTACAGGGGGCGTAGAGACCCAGTACTTC.